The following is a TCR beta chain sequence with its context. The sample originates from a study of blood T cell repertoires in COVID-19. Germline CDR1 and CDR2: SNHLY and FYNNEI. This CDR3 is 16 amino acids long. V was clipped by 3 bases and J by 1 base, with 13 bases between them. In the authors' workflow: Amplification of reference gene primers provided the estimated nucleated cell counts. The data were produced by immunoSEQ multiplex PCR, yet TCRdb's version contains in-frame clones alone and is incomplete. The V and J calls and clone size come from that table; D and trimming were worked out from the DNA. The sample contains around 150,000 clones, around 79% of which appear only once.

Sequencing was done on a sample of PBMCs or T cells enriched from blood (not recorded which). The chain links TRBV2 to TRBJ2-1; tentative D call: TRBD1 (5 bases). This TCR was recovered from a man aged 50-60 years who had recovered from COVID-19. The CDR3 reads CASSEGPRASYNEQFF. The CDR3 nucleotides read TGTGCCAGCAGTGAGGGGCCTAGGGCTTCCTACAATGAGCAGTTCTTC.